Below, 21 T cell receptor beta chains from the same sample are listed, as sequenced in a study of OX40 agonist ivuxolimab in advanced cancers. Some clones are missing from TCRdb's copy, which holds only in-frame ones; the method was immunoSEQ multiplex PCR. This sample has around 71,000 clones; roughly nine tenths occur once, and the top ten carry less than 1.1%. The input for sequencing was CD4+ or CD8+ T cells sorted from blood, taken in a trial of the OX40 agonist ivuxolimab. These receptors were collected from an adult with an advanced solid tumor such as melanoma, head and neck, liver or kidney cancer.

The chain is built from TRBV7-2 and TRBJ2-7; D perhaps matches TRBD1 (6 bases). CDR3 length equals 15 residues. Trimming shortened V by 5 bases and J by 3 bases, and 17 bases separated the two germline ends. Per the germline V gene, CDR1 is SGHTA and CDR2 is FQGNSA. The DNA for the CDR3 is TGTGCCAGCAGCCGTCCAGGGGCCCTCAACTACGAGCAGTACTTC. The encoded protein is CASSRPGALNYEQYF.

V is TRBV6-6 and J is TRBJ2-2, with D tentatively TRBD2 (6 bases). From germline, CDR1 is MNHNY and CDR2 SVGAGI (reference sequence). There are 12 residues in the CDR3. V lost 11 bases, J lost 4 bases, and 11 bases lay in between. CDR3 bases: TGTGCCGGACGGGAGAGCACCGGGGAGCTGTTTTTT. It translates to CAGRESTGELFF.

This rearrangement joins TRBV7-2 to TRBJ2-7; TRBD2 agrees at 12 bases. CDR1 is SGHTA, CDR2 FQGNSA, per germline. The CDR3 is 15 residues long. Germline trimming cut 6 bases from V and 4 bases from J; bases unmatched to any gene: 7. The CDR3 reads CASRLAGGLQYEQYF. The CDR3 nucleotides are TGTGCCAGCAGGCTAGCGGGAGGGCTTCAGTACGAGCAGTACTTC. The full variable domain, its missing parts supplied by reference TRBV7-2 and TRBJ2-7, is GAGVSQSPSNKVTEKGKDVELRCDPISGHTALYWYRQSLGQGLEFLIYFQGNSAPDKSGLPSDRFSAERTGGSVSTLTIQRTQQEDSAVYLCASRLAGGLQYEQYFGPGTRLTVT.

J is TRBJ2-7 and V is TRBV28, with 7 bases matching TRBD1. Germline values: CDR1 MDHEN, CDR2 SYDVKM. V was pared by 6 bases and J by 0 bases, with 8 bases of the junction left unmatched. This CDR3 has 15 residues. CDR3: CASSQTGASSYEQYF. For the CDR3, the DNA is TGTGCCAGCAGCCAAACAGGGGCGAGCTCCTACGAGCAGTACTTC. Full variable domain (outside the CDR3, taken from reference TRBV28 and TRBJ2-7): DVKVTQSSRYLVKRTGEKVFLECVQDMDHENMFWYRQDPGLGLRLIYFSYDVKMKEKGDIPEGYSVSREKKERFSLILESASTNQTSMYLCASSQTGASSYEQYFGPGTRLTVT.

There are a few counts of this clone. CDR3 sequence reads: CASSQDLFEGTDTQYF. The CDR3 nucleotides are TGCGCCAGCAGCCAAGATCTTTTCGAGGGCACAGATACGCAGTATTTT. This rearrangement joins TRBV4-3 to TRBJ2-3; no clear D gene. V lost 0 bases to trimming and J lost 1 base, with 11 bases between them. There are 16 residues in the CDR3. Germline loops: CDR1 LGHNA, CDR2 YSLEER.

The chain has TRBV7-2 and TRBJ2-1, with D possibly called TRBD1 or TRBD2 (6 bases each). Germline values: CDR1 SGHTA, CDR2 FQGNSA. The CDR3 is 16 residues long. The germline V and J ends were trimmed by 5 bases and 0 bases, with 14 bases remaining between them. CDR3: CASSPSGASSYNEQFF. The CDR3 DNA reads TGTGCCAGCAGCCCCTCGGGGGCGAGCTCCTACAATGAGCAGTTCTTC.

CDR3 coding DNA: TGCGCCAGCAGCTTGGTGGGGACTGAAGCTTTCTTT. The encoded protein is CASSLVGTEAFF. The V call is TRBV5-1, the J call TRBJ1-1; D is unresolved. Germline-derived CDR1 and CDR2 are SGHRS and YFSETQ. Trimming shortened V by 0 bases and J by 5 bases, and 5 bases separated the two germline ends. CDR3 length: 12 residues. Drawing the rest from reference TRBV5-1 and TRBJ1-1, the complete variable domain is KAGVTQTPRYLIKTRGQQVTLSCSPISGHRSVSWYQQTPGQGLQFLFEYFSETQRNKGNFPGRFSGRQFSNSRSEMNVSTLELGDSALYLCASSLVGTEAFFGQGTRLTVV.

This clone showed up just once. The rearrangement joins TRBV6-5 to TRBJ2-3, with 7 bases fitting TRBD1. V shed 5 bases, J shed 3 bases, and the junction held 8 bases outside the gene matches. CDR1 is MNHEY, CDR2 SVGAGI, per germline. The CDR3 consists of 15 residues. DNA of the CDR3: TGTGCCAGCAGTCCCCTGGGGACAGCAACAGATACGCAGTATTTT. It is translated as CASSPLGTATDTQYF.

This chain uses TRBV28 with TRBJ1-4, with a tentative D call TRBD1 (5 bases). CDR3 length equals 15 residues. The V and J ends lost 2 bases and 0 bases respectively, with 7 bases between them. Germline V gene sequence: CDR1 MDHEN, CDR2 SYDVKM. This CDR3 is CASSLGGATNEKLFF. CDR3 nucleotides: TGTGCCAGCAGTTTAGGAGGGGCAACTAATGAAAAACTGTTTTTT. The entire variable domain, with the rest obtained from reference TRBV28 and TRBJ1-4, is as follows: DVKVTQSSRYLVKRTGEKVFLECVQDMDHENMFWYRQDPGLGLRLIYFSYDVKMKEKGDIPEGYSVSREKKERFSLILESASTNQTSMYLCASSLGGATNEKLFFGSGTQLSVL.

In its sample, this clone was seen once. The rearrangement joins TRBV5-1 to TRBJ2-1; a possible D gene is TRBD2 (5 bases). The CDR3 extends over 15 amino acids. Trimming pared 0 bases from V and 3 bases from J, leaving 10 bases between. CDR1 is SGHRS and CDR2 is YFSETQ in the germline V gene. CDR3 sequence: CASSLDPGIYNEQFF. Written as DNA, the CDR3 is TGCGCCAGCAGCTTGGATCCCGGGATCTACAATGAGCAGTTCTTC. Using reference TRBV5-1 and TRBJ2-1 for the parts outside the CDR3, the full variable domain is KAGVTQTPRYLIKTRGQQVTLSCSPISGHRSVSWYQQTPGQGLQFLFEYFSETQRNKGNFPGRFSGRQFSNSRSEMNVSTLELGDSALYLCASSLDPGIYNEQFFGPGTRLTVL.

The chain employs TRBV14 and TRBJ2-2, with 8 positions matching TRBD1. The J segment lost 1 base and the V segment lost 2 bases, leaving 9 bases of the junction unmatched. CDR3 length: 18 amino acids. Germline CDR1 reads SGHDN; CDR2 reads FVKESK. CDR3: CASSQSQGARWNTGELFF. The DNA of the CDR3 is TGTGCCAGCAGCCAAAGTCAGGGGGCGCGGTGGAACACCGGGGAGCTGTTTTTT.

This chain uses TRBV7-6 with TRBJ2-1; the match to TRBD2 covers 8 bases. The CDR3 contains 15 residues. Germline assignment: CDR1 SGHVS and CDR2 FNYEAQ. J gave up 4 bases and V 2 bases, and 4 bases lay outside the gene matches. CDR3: CASSLTTSVYNEQFF. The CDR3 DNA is TGTGCCAGCAGCTTAACGACTAGCGTATACAATGAGCAGTTCTTC.

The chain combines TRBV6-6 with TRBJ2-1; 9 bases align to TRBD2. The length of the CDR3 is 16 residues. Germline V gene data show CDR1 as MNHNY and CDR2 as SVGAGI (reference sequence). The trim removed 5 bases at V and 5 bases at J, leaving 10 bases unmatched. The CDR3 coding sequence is TGTGCCAGCAGTCCCGTTTTAGCGGGAGTAAACAATGAGCAGTTCTTC. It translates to CASSPVLAGVNNEQFF.

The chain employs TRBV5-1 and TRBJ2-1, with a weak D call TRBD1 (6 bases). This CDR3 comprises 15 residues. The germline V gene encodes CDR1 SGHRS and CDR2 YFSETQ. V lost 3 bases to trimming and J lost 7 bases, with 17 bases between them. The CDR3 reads CASSYLATRGNEQFF. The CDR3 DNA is TGCGCCAGCAGCTATCTAGCTACAAGGGGGAATGAGCAGTTCTTC.

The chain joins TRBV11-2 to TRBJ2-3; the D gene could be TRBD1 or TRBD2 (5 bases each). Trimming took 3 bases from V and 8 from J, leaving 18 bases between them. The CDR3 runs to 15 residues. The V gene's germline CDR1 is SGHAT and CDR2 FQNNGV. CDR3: CASSLTGPHSTTQYF. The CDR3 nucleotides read TGTGCCAGCAGCTTGACGGGGCCGCACTCCACTACGCAGTATTTT.

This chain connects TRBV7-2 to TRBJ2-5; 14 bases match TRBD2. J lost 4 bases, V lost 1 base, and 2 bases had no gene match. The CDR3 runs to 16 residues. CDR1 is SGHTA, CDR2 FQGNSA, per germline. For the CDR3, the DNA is TGTGCCAGCAGCTTAGGACTAGCGGGAGGGCGAGAGACCCAGTACTTC. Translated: CASSLGLAGGRETQYF.

The CDR3 DNA follows: TGTGCCAGCAGCCGAGGACAAATCGGCGAGACCCAGTACTTC. Amino acid sequence: CASSRGQIGETQYF. J is TRBJ2-5 and V is TRBV7-2; a possible D gene is TRBD1 (5 bases). Trimming cost V 5 bases and J 5 bases, with 15 bases left between them. The CDR3 spans 14 residues. CDR1 is SGHTA, CDR2 FQGNSA, per germline.

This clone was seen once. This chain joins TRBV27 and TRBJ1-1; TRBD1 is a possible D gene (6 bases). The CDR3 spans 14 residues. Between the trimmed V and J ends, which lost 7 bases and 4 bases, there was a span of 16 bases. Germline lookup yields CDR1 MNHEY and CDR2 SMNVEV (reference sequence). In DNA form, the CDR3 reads TGTGCCAGCACTAAACAGGGATTAAGCACTGAAGCTTTCTTT. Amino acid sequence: CASTKQGLSTEAFF.

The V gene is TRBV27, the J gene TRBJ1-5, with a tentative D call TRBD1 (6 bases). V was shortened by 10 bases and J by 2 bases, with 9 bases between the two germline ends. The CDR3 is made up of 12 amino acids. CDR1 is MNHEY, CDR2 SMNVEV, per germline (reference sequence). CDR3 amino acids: CATRQGNQPQHF. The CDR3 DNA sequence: TGTGCCACCAGACAGGGCAATCAGCCCCAGCATTTT.

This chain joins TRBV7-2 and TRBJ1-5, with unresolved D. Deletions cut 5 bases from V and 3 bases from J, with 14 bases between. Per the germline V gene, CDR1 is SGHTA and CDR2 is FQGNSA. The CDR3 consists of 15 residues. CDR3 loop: CASSIQTGNNQPQHF. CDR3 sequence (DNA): TGTGCCAGCAGCATACAAACCGGCAACAATCAGCCCCAGCATTTT.

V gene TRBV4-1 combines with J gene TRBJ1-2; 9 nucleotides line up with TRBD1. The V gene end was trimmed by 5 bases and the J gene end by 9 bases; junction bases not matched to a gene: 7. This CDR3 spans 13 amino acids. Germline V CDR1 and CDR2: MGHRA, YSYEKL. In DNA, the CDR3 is TGCGCCAGCAGCGACCGGGACAGGGATCGCTACACCTTC. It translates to CASSDRDRDRYTF.